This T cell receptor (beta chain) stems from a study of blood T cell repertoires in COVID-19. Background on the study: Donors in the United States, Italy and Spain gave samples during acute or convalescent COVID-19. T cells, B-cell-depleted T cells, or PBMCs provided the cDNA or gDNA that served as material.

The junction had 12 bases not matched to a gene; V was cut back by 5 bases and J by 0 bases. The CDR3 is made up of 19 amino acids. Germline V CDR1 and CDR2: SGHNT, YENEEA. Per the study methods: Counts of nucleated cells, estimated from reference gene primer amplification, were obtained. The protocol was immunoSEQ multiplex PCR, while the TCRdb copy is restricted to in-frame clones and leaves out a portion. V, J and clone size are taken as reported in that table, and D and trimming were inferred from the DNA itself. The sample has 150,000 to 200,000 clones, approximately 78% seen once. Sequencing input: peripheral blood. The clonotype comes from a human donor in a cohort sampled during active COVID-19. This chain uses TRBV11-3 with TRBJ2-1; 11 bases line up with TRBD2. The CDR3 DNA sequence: TGTGCCAGCAGCCCAGGGGCTAGCGGGAGGACGAGCTCCTACAATGAGCAGTTCTTC. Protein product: CASSPGASGRTSSYNEQFF.